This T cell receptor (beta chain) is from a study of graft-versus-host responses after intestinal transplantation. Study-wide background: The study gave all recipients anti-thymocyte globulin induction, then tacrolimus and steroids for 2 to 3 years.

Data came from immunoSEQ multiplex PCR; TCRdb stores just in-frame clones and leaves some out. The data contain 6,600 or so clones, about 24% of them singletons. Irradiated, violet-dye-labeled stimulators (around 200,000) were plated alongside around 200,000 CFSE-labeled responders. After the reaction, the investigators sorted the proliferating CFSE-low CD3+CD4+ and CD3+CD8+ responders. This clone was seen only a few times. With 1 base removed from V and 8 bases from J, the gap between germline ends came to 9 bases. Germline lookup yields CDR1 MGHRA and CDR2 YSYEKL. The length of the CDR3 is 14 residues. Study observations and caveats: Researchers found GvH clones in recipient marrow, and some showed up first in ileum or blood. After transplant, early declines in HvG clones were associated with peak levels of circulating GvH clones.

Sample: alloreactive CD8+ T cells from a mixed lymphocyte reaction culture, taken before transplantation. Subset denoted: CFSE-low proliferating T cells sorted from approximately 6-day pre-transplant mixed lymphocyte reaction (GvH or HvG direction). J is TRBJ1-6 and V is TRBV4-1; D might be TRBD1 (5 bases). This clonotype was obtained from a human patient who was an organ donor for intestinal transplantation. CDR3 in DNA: TGCGCCAGCAGCCAAGTGGGAGGGGATTCACCCCTCCACTTT. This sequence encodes CASSQVGGDSPLHF.